This T cell receptor beta chain emerged from a study of blood T cells in healthy people across ages. General observations from the study: In the absence of known donor CMV status, changes in expanded clonotypes were possibly confounded.

There are a few counts of this clonotype. Its cognate antigen is unknown. Primers used in a second PCR of about 6 to 12 cycles were a sample-barcoded 5' primer and a J-beta primer mix. Sequencing recovered at least 3 million CDR3-containing paired-end reads from each sample. One entry per CDR3 protein results from TCRdb running MiXCR on the 5' RACE reads. This sample has over a million distinct CDR3 sequences, with 55% to 75% found just once. The CDR3 is 14 amino acids. CDR1 and CDR2 from the germline V gene are SQVTM and ANQGSEA. The junction had 2 bases not matched to a gene; V was cut back by 7 bases and J by 4 bases. Researchers collected approximately 9.5 milliliters of peripheral blood from every single donor. Researchers isolated at least 7 million PBMCs per sample.

The receptor comes from a man aged 18 to 29 in good health. The sample taken for sequencing was blood. The chain has TRBV29-1 and TRBJ2-1; 15 bases align to TRBD2. This CDR3 reads CSGGLAGGYNEQFF. The CDR3 bases are TGCAGCGGTGGACTAGCGGGAGGGTACAATGAGCAGTTCTTC.